The clone carrying this T cell receptor beta chain appeared a single time. This sample is part of a study of T cell changes during pregnancy in multiple sclerosis. The ends were cut back, 11 bases at V and 9 bases at J, with 26 bases in the middle. The CDR3 extends over 15 amino acids. Germline CDR1 and CDR2: MNHEY and SVGAGI. Sequenced by immunoSEQ multiplex PCR; TCRdb stores in-frame clones only, minus some. Among over 85,000 clones listed, around 93% were seen once. Material: peripheral blood, obtained in the first trimester of pregnancy. The TCR was taken from a female donor in good health, enrolled as a control in a pregnancy study. The rearrangement uses TRBV6-5 and TRBJ2-1; D possibly corresponds to TRBD2 (6 bases). The CDR3 DNA sequence: TGTGCCTCTCGGAGGGCCAGGACGGGAAAGGGTGAGCAGTTCTTC. This codes for CASRRARTGKGEQFF.